What follows are 32 T cell receptor beta chains derived from one specimen sequenced in a study of identical twins. TCRdb re-derived calls from the 5' RACE reads in MiXCR, one entry per CDR3 protein. The data hold some 1,600,000 distinct CDR3 sequences, with about 31% observed a single time. Sequencing input: cord blood. These receptors originate from a newborn girl in good health.

This clonotype was counted between two and nine times. The rearrangement joins TRBV28 to TRBJ2-2, with no clear D. Looked up from germline, CDR1 is MDHEN and CDR2 is SYDVKM. The CDR3 has 13 residues. Trimming removed 7 bases from V and 1 base from J, with 7 bases in between. CDR3 amino acids: CASILGNTGELFF. DNA for the CDR3: TGTGCCAGCATCCTTGGGAACACCGGGGAGCTGTTTTTT.

The chain combines TRBV4-2 with TRBJ2-3, with TRBD2 matching over 8 bases. The CDR3 loop spans 18 amino acids. V shed 1 base and J 0 bases; nucleotides not matched to a gene: 9. Germline loops: CDR1 LGHNA, CDR2 YNFKEQ. The CDR3 sequence is CASSQVLLRGRSTDTQYF. CDR3 bases: TGTGCCAGCAGCCAAGTCCTTTTGCGCGGGAGGAGCACAGATACGCAGTATTTT.

This chain links TRBV7-2 with TRBJ2-1; D unclear. Germline V gene data show CDR1 as SGHTA and CDR2 as FQGNSA. Trimming pared 1 base from V and 10 bases from J, leaving 11 bases between. This CDR3 has 13 amino acids. The CDR3 sequence: CASSLVVGSEQFF. Here the CDR3 DNA reads TGTGCCAGCAGCTTAGTCGTTGGGTCCGAGCAGTTCTTC.

The J gene is TRBJ2-5, the V gene TRBV5-4; D not certain. From germline, CDR1 is SGHNT and CDR2 YYREEE (reference sequence). V lost 0 bases and J 11 bases, leaving 17 bases between the germline ends. The CDR3 loop spans 14 amino acids. The CDR3 coding sequence is TGTGCCAGCAGCTTGGACGGCATCGTGGATGAGCAGTACTTC. This translates into CASSLDGIVDEQYF.

The chain joins TRBV20-1 to TRBJ1-2, with a possible D match to TRBD1 (5 bases). V was trimmed by 3 bases and J by 0 bases, leaving 11 bases between them. CDR1 DFQATT and CDR2 SNEGSKA come from the germline V gene (reference sequence). This CDR3 contains 14 residues. The CDR3 bases are TGCAGTGCTAGGGGACGGCCTTCTAACTATGGCTACACCTTC. Its protein is CSARGRPSNYGYTF.

The CDR3, as DNA: TGCGCCAGCAGCTTCCCCCCGACCGATTACGAGCAGTACTTC. This translates into CASSFPPTDYEQYF. V usage is TRBV5-1 and J usage is TRBJ2-7; D call uncertain. CDR1 and CDR2 (germline): SGHRS, YFSETQ. V was pared by 2 bases and J by 4 bases, with 13 bases between. This CDR3 has 14 amino acids.

V usage is TRBV5-1 and J usage is TRBJ2-2; D is unresolved. CDR1 and CDR2 from the germline V gene are SGHRS and YFSETQ. CDR3 length: 13 residues. Trimming shortened V by 4 bases and J by 0 bases, and 4 bases separated the two germline ends. CDR3: CASSVSNTGELFF. The CDR3 coding sequence is TGCGCCAGCAGCGTCTCGAACACCGGGGAGCTGTTTTTT.

This sequence joins TRBV11-1 and TRBJ2-3, with D possibly matching TRBD1 (5 bases). Trimming removed 5 bases at V and 0 bases at J, with 15 bases between. Germline V gene lookup returns CDR1 SGHAT and CDR2 FQDESV (reference sequence). The CDR3 runs to 16 residues. CDR3 sequence reads: CASSLQGPSSTDTQYF. CDR3 bases: TGTGCCAGCAGCCTTCAGGGTCCCTCTAGCACAGATACGCAGTATTTT.

The genes are TRBV10-3 and TRBJ1-1; D is perhaps TRBD1 (5 bases). This CDR3 contains 12 residues. Germline loops: CDR1 ENHRY, CDR2 SYGVKD. Trimming pared 7 bases from V and 3 bases from J, leaving 9 bases between. The CDR3 protein is CAIIGGDTEAFF. CDR3 nucleotides: TGTGCCATCATCGGGGGGGACACTGAAGCTTTCTTT.

The chain carries TRBV28 and TRBJ1-1, with D unresolved. Germline V gene lookup returns CDR1 MDHEN and CDR2 SYDVKM. The length of the CDR3 is 15 residues. V was trimmed by 2 bases and J by 1 base, leaving 11 bases between them. The CDR3 region is CASSLPQTSNTEAFF. DNA of the CDR3: TGTGCCAGCAGTTTACCTCAAACCTCGAACACTGAAGCTTTCTTT.

Only a few counts were recorded for this clonotype. This chain links TRBV27 with TRBJ2-7, with 7 bases that match TRBD1. V shed 6 bases and J 6 bases; nucleotides not matched to a gene: 14. The CDR3 runs 15 residues. From germline, CDR1 is MNHEY and CDR2 SMNVEV (reference sequence). The CDR3 region has the DNA TGTGCCAGCAGCCTTATAAGGGGGACAGTAGGCGAGCAGTACTTC. It yields the protein CASSLIRGTVGEQYF.

The chain has TRBV7-9 and TRBJ2-3, with 11 bases that match TRBD2. The germline V gene has CDR1 SEHNR and CDR2 FQNEAQ (reference sequence). V shed 2 bases and J 6 bases; nucleotides not matched to a gene: 13. This CDR3 comprises 18 residues. The CDR3 coding sequence is TGTGCCAGCAGCTTACAAATCAGACTAGCGGGGTACATGGATACGCAGTATTTT. This gives the protein CASSLQIRLAGYMDTQYF.

This chain links TRBV20-1 with TRBJ1-2, with D possibly TRBD1 on 5 matching bases. The germline V gene encodes CDR1 DFQATT and CDR2 SNEGSKA (reference sequence). V gave up 2 bases and J gave up 4 bases, with 17 bases separating them. This CDR3 has 15 residues. The CDR3: CSARPRGVGGYGYTF. CDR3 DNA: TGCAGTGCTAGACCACGGGGGGTGGGAGGCTATGGCTACACCTTC.

The V gene is TRBV5-6, the J gene TRBJ2-1; TRBD1 is a possible D gene (6 bases). Germline V CDR1 and CDR2: SGHDT, YYEEEE. The CDR3 length is 15 residues. V lost 4 bases to trimming and J lost 2 bases, with 13 bases between them. The CDR3 DNA is TGTGCCAGCAGCCCCGGACAGAGTACCTACAATGAGCAGTTCTTC. It codes for CASSPGQSTYNEQFF.

The V gene is TRBV19, the J gene TRBJ2-5, with TRBD2 matching 10 bases. CDR3 length: 15 amino acids. V shed 6 bases and J 1 base; nucleotides not matched to a gene: 5. CDR1 and CDR2 (germline): LNHDA, SQIVND (reference sequence). Here the CDR3 reads CASRRTSGLQETQYF. Written as DNA, the CDR3 is TGTGCCAGTAGGAGGACTAGCGGACTCCAAGAGACCCAGTACTTC.

This clonotype was detected only a few times. The chain couples TRBV10-3 to TRBJ1-4, with TRBD1 matching 7 bases. This CDR3 has 16 residues. The J segment lost 7 bases and the V segment lost 2 bases, leaving 10 bases of the junction unmatched. The germline V gene has CDR1 ENHRY and CDR2 SYGVKD. The CDR3 here is CAISERSQGEGEKLFF. In DNA, the CDR3 is TGTGCCATCAGTGAGCGGAGTCAGGGGGAGGGTGAAAAACTGTTTTTT.

The CDR3 reads CASGIAGGTYEQYF. Written as DNA, the CDR3 is TGTGCCAGCGGAATAGCGGGAGGAACCTACGAGCAGTACTTC. The chain carries TRBV27 and TRBJ2-7; 10 bases agree with TRBD2. J gave up 2 bases and V 8 bases, and 6 bases lay outside the gene matches. Germline assignment: CDR1 MNHEY and CDR2 SMNVEV (reference sequence). The CDR3 has 14 residues.

The chain joins TRBV20-1 to TRBJ1-1, with 8 bases matching TRBD1. The germline V gene has CDR1 DFQATT and CDR2 SNEGSKA (reference sequence). V lost 5 bases and J lost 2; bases outside the gene matches: 7. The CDR3 totals 14 residues. CDR3 nucleotide sequence: TGCAGTGCTTCACGGACAGGGTTCAACACTGAAGCTTTCTTT. This translates into CSASRTGFNTEAFF.

The chain couples TRBV5-1 to TRBJ2-7; 7 bases agree with TRBD2. With 0 bases clipped from V and 3 bases from J, the junction kept 6 bases outside the gene matches. The CDR3 runs 15 residues. CDR1 is SGHRS and CDR2 is YFSETQ in the germline V gene. The CDR3, as DNA: TGCGCCAGCAGCTTGGCCGGCGGGAGAAACTACGAGCAGTACTTC. This encodes CASSLAGGRNYEQYF. Combining the CDR3 with reference TRBV5-1 and TRBJ2-7 gives the whole variable domain KAGVTQTPRYLIKTRGQQVTLSCSPISGHRSVSWYQQTPGQGLQFLFEYFSETQRNKGNFPGRFSGRQFSNSRSEMNVSTLELGDSALYLCASSLAGGRNYEQYFGPGTRLTVT.

With regard to this clonotype: At one of its ends the junction is not consistent with the germline gene, which may arise from a read error. The CDR3 region is CSAASSTVGYGHTF. Written as DNA, the CDR3 is TGCAGTGCAGCGTCCTCGACGGTTGGCTATGGCCACACCTTC. The chain combines TRBV20-1 with TRBJ1-2; D ambiguous. The CDR3 is 14 residues long. Germline CDR1 reads DFQATT; CDR2 reads SNEGSKA (reference sequence).

The V call is TRBV6-1, the J call TRBJ2-1; D remains ambiguous. The CDR3 loop spans 14 amino acids. CDR1 MNHNS and CDR2 SASEGT come from the germline V gene. Trimming removed 2 bases from V and 5 bases from J, with 10 bases in between. CDR3 coding DNA: TGTGCCAGCAGTGAACTAGGGCAAAACAATGAGCAGTTCTTC. Amino acids: CASSELGQNNEQFF.

About this clonotype: At one end, the junction sequence differs from germline, possibly due to a read error. The chain has TRBV25-1 and TRBJ1-6, with TRBD1 matching 8 bases. Germline V gene sequence: CDR1 MGHDK, CDR2 SYGVNS. This CDR3 is 16 amino acids long. CDR3 sequence: CASSETGQGYSSPLHF. The CDR3 DNA sequence: TGTGCCAGCAGTGAAACCGGACAGGGATATAGTTCACCCCTCCACTTT.

The chain is built from TRBV5-1 and TRBJ2-7; 8 bases line up with TRBD2. Per germline, CDR1 SGHRS and CDR2 YFSETQ. This CDR3 comprises 16 residues. Unmatched junction bases numbered 10, after V lost 3 bases and J lost 2 bases. The CDR3 DNA reads TGCGCCAGCAGCTCCCACTATAGCGGGGCCCCCTACGAGCAGTACTTC. Translation: CASSSHYSGAPYEQYF.

The genes are TRBV7-8 and TRBJ1-5, with D possibly matching TRBD1 (5 bases). Looked up from germline, CDR1 is SGHVS and CDR2 is FQNEAQ. The CDR3 covers 14 residues. With 5 bases removed from V and 0 bases from J, the gap between germline ends came to 8 bases. The CDR3 coding sequence is TGTGCCAGCAGCCGGACACTTAGCAATCAGCCCCAGCATTTT. The encoded protein is CASSRTLSNQPQHF.

This chain uses TRBV29-1 with TRBJ1-3; D is undetermined. This CDR3 has 11 residues. Germline V gene sequence: CDR1 SQVTM, CDR2 ANQGSEA. V gave up 7 bases and J gave up 2 bases, with 6 bases separating them. Here the CDR3 reads CSGRTGNTIYF. The DNA for the CDR3 is TGCAGCGGACGGACTGGAAACACCATATATTTT.

The rearrangement uses TRBV13 and TRBJ1-2; D gene uncertain. CDR1 is PRHDT, CDR2 FYEKMQ, per germline (reference sequence). CDR3 length: 15 residues. Between the trimmed V and J ends, which lost 0 bases and 1 base, there was a span of 9 bases. CDR3 sequence reads: CASSLGAGDNYGYTF. The CDR3 DNA is TGTGCCAGCAGCTTAGGTGCCGGGGATAACTATGGCTACACCTTC.

This rearrangement joins TRBV28 to TRBJ2-3; D unresolved. The CDR3 has 12 amino acids. CDR1 and CDR2 from the germline V gene are MDHEN and SYDVKM. Trimming cost V 11 bases and J 4 bases, with 13 bases left between them. The CDR3 DNA sequence: TGTGCCGGCGCAGTTTCCCCAGATACGCAGTATTTT. Its translation is CAGAVSPDTQYF.

The chain carries TRBV4-2 and TRBJ2-3; D unresolved. Between the trimmed V and J ends, which lost 1 base and 2 bases, there was a span of 13 bases. Germline V gene lookup returns CDR1 LGHNA and CDR2 YNFKEQ. The CDR3 extends over 16 amino acids. This CDR3 reads CASSQGALTATDTQYF. In nucleotides, the CDR3 is TGTGCCAGCAGCCAAGGGGCCCTGACCGCCACAGATACGCAGTATTTT.

V is TRBV6-6 and J is TRBJ2-3, with 7 bases that match TRBD2. CDR3 size: 14 residues. Germline V gene sequence: CDR1 MNHNY, CDR2 SVGAGI (reference sequence). V dropped 5 bases and J dropped 5; count of bases not matched to a gene: 7. The DNA of the CDR3 is TGTGCCAGCAGTCCCATGGGGGGGGGAGATACGCAGTATTTT. It specifies CASSPMGGGDTQYF.

V gene TRBV20-1 combines with J gene TRBJ1-2, with D unclear. This CDR3 is built from 13 residues. The germline V gene encodes CDR1 DFQATT and CDR2 SNEGSKA (reference sequence). V was cut by 4 bases and J by 3 bases, with 12 bases left in between. The CDR3 bases are TGCAGTGCTAATACAGCCCTGGACTATGGCTACACCTTC. Residues: CSANTALDYGYTF.

V usage is TRBV20-1 and J usage is TRBJ2-3, with TRBD2 identical over 10 bases. The J segment lost 4 bases and the V segment lost 0 bases, leaving 4 bases of the junction unmatched. The CDR3 is 15 residues long. Germline-derived CDR1 and CDR2 are DFQATT and SNEGSKA (reference sequence). CDR3 nucleotide sequence: TGCAGTGCTAGAGAAGTGGGACTAGCGCCAGATACGCAGTATTTT. Amino acid sequence: CSAREVGLAPDTQYF.

In DNA, the CDR3 is TGTGCCATCATGGAGGGGGGGCCCGATGAGCAGTTCTTC. It translates to CAIMEGGPDEQFF. The chain has TRBV10-3 and TRBJ2-1; D is possibly TRBD2 (7 bases). Germline lookup yields CDR1 ENHRY and CDR2 SYGVKD. The CDR3 sequence is 13 residues long. V was shortened by 7 bases and J by 8 bases, with 15 bases between the two germline ends.